These 7 T cell receptor beta chains originate from one sample sequenced in a study of robustness of blood B and T cell sequencing. cDNA synthesis used template switching with a 5' universal priming oligo. Each cDNA molecule was tagged by a 12-nucleotide random UMI. Each CDR3 protein gets one entry after TCRdb re-called the PCR reads with MiXCR. The table shows roughly 3,300 distinct CDR3 sequences, with more than 55% occurring only once. The template for TCR beta quantification was mRNA, not genomic DNA. The sample comprised peripheral blood. The source is a human donor in good health.

J is TRBJ2-1 and V is TRBV29-1; D possibly matches TRBD1 or TRBD2 (5 bases each). Germline values: CDR1 SQVTM, CDR2 ANQGSEA. Trimming pared 7 bases from V and 4 bases from J, leaving 20 bases between. This CDR3 contains 15 residues. The CDR3 region is CSGWDGASGYNEQFF. The DNA of the CDR3 is TGCAGCGGTTGGGACGGAGCCTCTGGGTACAATGAGCAGTTCTTC.

This clonotype showed up just a few times. The chain is built from TRBV10-3 and TRBJ1-3; D may be TRBD1 (5 bases). The CDR3 runs to 13 residues. CDR1 is ENHRY, CDR2 SYGVKD, per germline. The V and J ends lost 2 bases and 6 bases respectively, with 8 bases between them. The CDR3 region is CAISEPGENTIYF. As DNA, the CDR3 is TGTGCCATCAGTGAGCCGGGGGAAAACACCATATATTTT.

The V call is TRBV4-1, the J call TRBJ2-2; 8 positions agree with TRBD2. This CDR3 comprises 14 residues. In germline, CDR1 is MGHRA, CDR2 YSYEKL. V trimming: 4 bases; J trimming: 4 bases; junction bases outside the gene matches: 2. CDR3 in DNA: TGCGCCAGCAGCCGCGCGGGGGGCACCGGGGAGCTGTTTTTT. It yields the protein CASSRAGGTGELFF.

This clonotype came up a few times. V usage is TRBV7-2 and J usage is TRBJ2-1, with D unresolved. Germline-derived CDR1 and CDR2 are SGHTA and FQGNSA. V lost 0 bases and J 0 bases, leaving 6 bases between the germline ends. The CDR3 length is 15 residues. As DNA, the CDR3 is TGTGCCAGCAGCTTAGCTTCGAGCTCCTACAATGAGCAGTTCTTC. It yields the protein CASSLASSSYNEQFF.

A single count supports this clonotype. The rearrangement links TRBV20-1 to TRBJ2-1; TRBD2 matches at 7 bases. V was clipped by 1 base and J by 8 bases; unmatched bases: 8. This CDR3 has 14 amino acids. CDR1 and CDR2 (germline): DFQATT, SNEGSKA (reference sequence). The CDR3: CSARGLTRGDEQFF. The CDR3 DNA is TGCAGTGCTAGAGGCCTCACACGGGGGGATGAGCAGTTCTTC.

This clonotype appeared a few times. A read error may produce the germline difference seen at one junction end. The chain couples TRBV5-8 to TRBJ1-4; D possibly corresponds to TRBD1 (5 bases). The CDR3 is 15 amino acids. CDR1 SGHTS and CDR2 YDEGEE come from the germline V gene. The CDR3 here is CVSSLTGGGNEKLFF. DNA of the CDR3: TGTGTCAGCAGCTTGACCGGGGGGGGGAATGAAAAACTGTTTTTT.

J is TRBJ2-7 and V is TRBV29-1; the D gene is possibly TRBD1 (6 bases). The V and J ends lost 6 bases and 6 bases respectively, with 18 bases between them. Germline CDR1 SQVTM, CDR2 ANQGSEA. The CDR3 runs to 13 residues. CDR3 region: CSVGMLSGAEQYF. CDR3 DNA: TGCAGCGTAGGCATGTTATCAGGGGCCGAGCAGTACTTC.